Presented here are 25 T cell receptor beta chains from one specimen sequenced in a study of human T cells and chemical hapten exposure. MiXCR, applied by TCRdb to the RACE reads, yields one record per CDR3 protein. This repertoire shows some 180,000 distinct CDR3 sequences, about 20% found once; its top ten account for about 6.7%. Regarding time point: patch test 1, 2 weeks after DPC sensitization. Treatment in this sample: therapeutic diphenylcyclopropenone sensitization with weekly scalp DPC. The source was whole blood, collected in connection with sensitization to the hapten diphenylcyclopropenone (DPC). The receptor set was obtained from a woman aged 45-65 years with alopecia areata. Some clones in this sample may be carry-over from other donors' samples.

This chain links TRBV12-3 or TRBV12-4 with TRBJ1-1; D is ambiguous. The CDR3 is 12 residues long. The V and J ends lost 6 bases and 7 bases respectively, with 12 bases between them. The CDR3 nucleotides read TGTGCCAGCAGCCCCTGGGTGGGTGAAGCTTTCTTT. This encodes CASSPWVGEAFF.

This clonotype was found a few times. The chain has TRBV5-6 and TRBJ1-2; the D gene is possibly TRBD1 (6 bases). Germline CDR1 and CDR2: SGHDT and YYEEEE. V lost 2 bases and J lost 6, with 14 bases in between. This CDR3 has 14 amino acids. The DNA for the CDR3 is TGTGCCAGCAGCTTTCCACAGGGCGGTGATGGCTACACCTTC. The encoded protein is CASSFPQGGDGYTF. Full variable domain (rest looked up from reference TRBV5-6 and TRBJ1-2): DAGVTQSPTHLIKTRGQQVTLRCSPKSGHDTVSWYQQALGQGPQFIFQYYEEEERQRGNFPDRFSGHQFPNYSSELNVNALLLGDSALYLCASSFPQGGDGYTFGSGTRLTVV.

The genes are TRBV6-5 and TRBJ1-1, with TRBD1 matching over 8 bases. Per the germline V gene, CDR1 is MNHEY and CDR2 is SVGAGI. V lost 6 bases and J lost 7; bases outside the gene matches: 1. There are 11 residues in the CDR3. CDR3 nucleotides: TGTGCCAGCAGAGGGACAGGTGAAGCTTTCTTT. Translated: CASRGTGEAFF.

This clonotype appeared a few times. J is TRBJ2-1 and V is TRBV20-1; maybe TRBD1 (6 bases). Germline V gene sequence: CDR1 DFQATT, CDR2 SNEGSKA (reference sequence). Trimming took 1 base from V and 5 from J, leaving 12 bases between them. This CDR3 is built from 14 residues. DNA for the CDR3: TGCAGTGCTAGAGGTGGGGGCCTCAACAATGAGCAGTTCTTC. Protein: CSARGGGLNNEQFF.

This clonotype was observed a few times. CDR3 protein: CASRGSGIPSTDTQYF. The CDR3 nucleotides are TGCGCCAGCAGAGGTAGCGGGATCCCTAGCACAGATACGCAGTATTTT. The V and J genes are TRBV5-1 and TRBJ2-3; 8 bases line up with TRBD2. The ends lost 5 bases at V and 0 bases at J; junction bases unmatched: 8. Germline V lookup: CDR1 SGHRS, CDR2 YFSETQ. This CDR3 comprises 16 residues.

The J gene is TRBJ2-2, the V gene TRBV21-1. TRBV21-1 is listed as a pseudogene. This CDR3 is 12 amino acids long. CDR3 nucleotide sequence: TGTGCCAGCAGCAAACCAGGTCGGGAGCTGTTTTTT. Its protein is CASSKPGRELFF.

V usage is TRBV2 and J usage is TRBJ2-1, with D unclear. The ends were cut back, 6 bases at V and 6 bases at J, with 6 bases in the middle. The germline CDR1 and CDR2 sequences are SNHLY and FYNNEI. The CDR3 has 11 amino acids. The CDR3: CASRRINEQFF. As DNA, the CDR3 is TGTGCCAGCAGGCGGATCAATGAGCAGTTCTTC.

Here the CDR3 reads CSARGQGNYGYTF. CDR3 coding DNA: TGCAGTGCTAGGGGACAGGGGAACTATGGCTACACCTTC. This rearrangement joins TRBV20-1 to TRBJ1-2, with 10 bases fitting TRBD1. Losses at the gene ends were 3 bases for V and 2 bases for J; bases not matched to a gene: 0. Germline V lookup: CDR1 DFQATT, CDR2 SNEGSKA (reference sequence). This CDR3 has 13 residues.

This clonotype was seen more than once but under ten times. The chain recombines TRBV7-9 with TRBJ1-2, with no clear D. V dropped 1 base and J dropped 5 bases, with 8 bases sitting between them. Per the germline V gene, CDR1 is SEHNR and CDR2 is FQNEAQ (reference sequence). The length of the CDR3 is 13 residues. CDR3 in amino acids: CASSLEVVYGYTF. In DNA, the CDR3 is TGTGCCAGCAGCTTAGAAGTTGTTTATGGCTACACCTTC.

This clonotype appeared a few times. This rearrangement joins TRBV20-1 to TRBJ1-2; weak D call: TRBD1 (5 bases). The germline V gene encodes CDR1 DFQATT and CDR2 SNEGSKA (reference sequence). Deletions cut 0 bases from V and 8 bases from J, with 16 bases between. The CDR3 is 14 amino acids. CDR3 DNA sequence: TGCAGTGCTAGAGATCGGCAGGGTAGTACGGGCTACACCTTC. This codes for CSARDRQGSTGYTF.

The chain couples TRBV28 to TRBJ2-5, with D tentatively TRBD1 (7 bases). This CDR3 is built from 13 residues. Germline V gene lookup returns CDR1 MDHEN and CDR2 SYDVKM. Trimming removed 8 bases at V and 2 bases at J, with 12 bases between. CDR3 sequence: CASRGTAQETQYF. CDR3 in DNA: TGTGCCAGCCGCGGGACAGCGCAAGAGACCCAGTACTTC.

As DNA, the CDR3 is TGTGCCAGCAGCCAAGTTGGGACAGCTGAAGCTTTCTTT. It yields the protein CASSQVGTAEAFF. This sequence joins TRBV4-2 and TRBJ1-1; 7 bases fit TRBD1. V trimming: 1 base; J trimming: 6 bases; junction bases outside the gene matches: 2. The CDR3 is 13 amino acids. The germline CDR1 and CDR2 sequences are LGHNA and YNFKEQ.

The chain couples TRBV5-1 to TRBJ2-7; D is ambiguous. Germline CDR1 and CDR2: SGHRS and YFSETQ. Trimming left V 0 bases short and J 1 base short, with 17 bases between. The CDR3 runs to 17 residues. CDR3 loop: CASSLGNPLVVSYEQYF. CDR3 coding DNA: TGCGCCAGCAGCTTGGGTAATCCTCTCGTGGTTTCCTACGAGCAGTACTTC.

This rearrangement joins TRBV28 to TRBJ2-3; TRBD2 matches at 10 bases. J gave up 1 base and V 4 bases, and 2 bases lay outside the gene matches. The CDR3 consists of 15 residues. CDR1 MDHEN and CDR2 SYDVKM come from the germline V gene. The CDR3 region has the DNA TGTGCCAGCAGTTCTCTAGCGGGAGGCACAGATACGCAGTATTTT. This codes for CASSSLAGGTDTQYF.

This clonotype was seen a handful of times. This sequence joins TRBV27 and TRBJ1-2; TRBD1 matches at 7 bases. After removal of 5 bases from V and 8 bases from J, the junction contained 14 bases not matched to a gene. The CDR3 is 15 residues long. Germline values: CDR1 MNHEY, CDR2 SMNVEV (reference sequence). CDR3 in amino acids: CASSVNRDRMRGYTF. Here the CDR3 DNA reads TGTGCCAGCAGTGTTAACCGGGACAGAATGAGAGGCTACACCTTC.

This clonotype was detected only a few times. One junction end does not reproduce the germline sequence, and a read error may be involved. The rearrangement joins TRBV11-2 to TRBJ1-1; 7 bases line up with TRBD1. Germline V gene data show CDR1 as SGHAT and CDR2 as FQNNGV. The CDR3 consists of 12 residues. Written as DNA, the CDR3 is TGTGCCAGCAGCTTAGCGGCAGGGGGGCCGCTCTTT. Translation: CASSLAAGGPLF. The full variable domain, in which reference TRBV11-2 and TRBJ1-1 provide the parts outside the CDR3, is EAGVAQSPRYKIIEKRQSVAFWCNPISGHATLYWYQQILGQGPKLLIQFQNNGVVDDSQLPKDRFSAERLKGVDSTLKIQPAKLEDSAVYLCASSLAAGGPLFGQGTRLTVV.

This clonotype has a handful of counts. This chain uses TRBV15 with TRBJ2-1; 12 bases map to TRBD2. The CDR3 loop spans 15 amino acids. Germline V gene sequence: CDR1 LNHNV, CDR2 YYDKDF (reference sequence). Trimming cost V 0 bases and J 13 bases; bases outside gene matches: 7. CDR3 sequence reads: CATSRDSTSGRLQFF. DNA of the CDR3: TGTGCCACCAGCAGAGACTCGACTAGCGGGAGATTACAGTTCTTC.

The genes are TRBV10-3 and TRBJ2-1; 11 bases map to TRBD2. V gave up 6 bases and J gave up 6 bases; unmatched junction bases: 7. The length of the CDR3 is 15 residues. The germline gives CDR1 ENHRY, CDR2 SYGVKD. CDR3 amino acids: CAIRTSGSWGNEQFF. CDR3 bases: TGTGCCATCAGAACTAGCGGGAGTTGGGGCAATGAGCAGTTCTTC.

This clonotype was detected a few times. The chain carries TRBV5-1 and TRBJ1-1; D remains unclear. Germline V gene lookup returns CDR1 SGHRS and CDR2 YFSETQ. The CDR3 is made up of 15 amino acids. Trimming stripped 6 bases from V and 0 bases from J, with 15 bases between. DNA of the CDR3: TGCGCCAGCACATGGGCAGGAGGGATGAACACTGAAGCTTTCTTT. It translates to CASTWAGGMNTEAFF.

This clonotype was found many times. This chain connects TRBV5-1 to TRBJ2-3; D may match TRBD1 or TRBD2 (5 bases each). Trimming removed 5 bases at V and 3 bases at J, with 13 bases between. This CDR3 has 14 amino acids. In germline, CDR1 is SGHRS, CDR2 YFSETQ. The CDR3, as DNA: TGCGCCAGCAGACAGGATTGGGGGACAGATACGCAGTATTTT. It codes for CASRQDWGTDTQYF.

This CDR3 is CASSYGGPNEQFF. CDR3 sequence (DNA): TGTGCCAGCAGCTACGGAGGGCCTAATGAGCAGTTCTTC. This sequence joins TRBV11-2 and TRBJ2-1, with D possibly being TRBD2 (6 bases). This CDR3 is built from 13 residues. Trimming took off 4 bases at V and 7 bases at J, with 11 bases between the two ends. Germline values: CDR1 SGHAT, CDR2 FQNNGV.

This clonotype has a handful of counts. The junction shows a germline mismatch at one end, possibly a read error. V usage is TRBV15 and J usage is TRBJ2-1, with TRBD1 identical over 8 bases. This CDR3 is 14 amino acids long. The germline CDR1 and CDR2 sequences are LNHNV and YYDKDF (reference sequence). CDR3 DNA: TGTGCCACCAGCGGAGACAGGGGTTACAATGAGCAGTTCTTC. Translation: CATSGDRGYNEQFF.

Only a few counts were recorded for this clonotype. This chain joins TRBV7-9 and TRBJ2-1, with 8 bases lining up with TRBD2. There are 16 residues in the CDR3. The V gene end was trimmed by 5 bases and the J gene end by 0 bases; junction bases not matched to a gene: 6. Germline V gene sequence: CDR1 SEHNR, CDR2 FQNEAQ (reference sequence). DNA of the CDR3: TGTGCCAGCAGCGGTGTAAGCGGGAGCTCCTACAATGAGCAGTTCTTC. Its protein is CASSGVSGSSYNEQFF.

This clonotype was recorded once. The genes are TRBV5-1 and TRBJ2-5; D unclear. Germline CDR1 is SGHRS and CDR2 is YFSETQ. Trimming removed 0 bases at V and 4 bases at J, with 10 bases between. CDR3 size: 14 residues. The CDR3 here is CASSLGQRRETQYF. The CDR3 DNA reads TGCGCCAGCAGCTTGGGGCAGCGCCGAGAGACCCAGTACTTC.

This clonotype was counted between two and nine times. The V and J genes are TRBV27 and TRBJ2-7; possibly TRBD1 or TRBD2 for D (6 bases each). The CDR3 has 15 residues. V lost 5 bases, J lost 5 bases, and 19 bases lay in between. CDR1 is MNHEY and CDR2 is SMNVEV in the germline V gene (reference sequence). CDR3: CASSAGQGRGDEQYF. Written as DNA, the CDR3 is TGTGCCAGCAGTGCGGGACAAGGAAGGGGGGACGAGCAGTACTTC.